A single TCR beta chain is shown here with its context. V was clipped by 2 bases and J by 7 bases; unmatched bases: 10. Germline V gene data show CDR1 as GTSNPN and CDR2 as SVGIG (reference sequence). There are 14 residues in the CDR3. TCRdb keeps only in-frame clones here, not all; method: immunoSEQ multiplex PCR. The sample yields around 440,000 clones, more than 70% seen once. The data originate from a study of blood T cell repertoires in COVID-19. The receptor's source is a woman in her 50s with COVID-19, enrolled during active disease. This chain joins TRBV30 and TRBJ2-7, with 8 bases fitting TRBD2. What was sequenced was peripheral blood. The CDR3: CAWSPRGGPREQYF. The CDR3 DNA follows: TGTGCCTGGAGTCCCCGCGGGGGGCCCAGGGAGCAGTACTTC.